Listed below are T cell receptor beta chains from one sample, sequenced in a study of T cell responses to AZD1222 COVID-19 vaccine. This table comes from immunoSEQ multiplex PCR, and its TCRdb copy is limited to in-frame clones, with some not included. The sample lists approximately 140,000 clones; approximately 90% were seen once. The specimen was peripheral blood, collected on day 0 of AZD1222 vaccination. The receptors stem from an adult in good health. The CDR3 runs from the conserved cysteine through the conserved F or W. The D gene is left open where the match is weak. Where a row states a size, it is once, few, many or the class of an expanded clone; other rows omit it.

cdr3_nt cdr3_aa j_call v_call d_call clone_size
TGCGCCAGCAGCCAAGAATTTAGGACTAGTGGCTCCTACGAGCAGTACTTC CASSQEFRTSGSYEQYF TRBJ2-7 TRBV4-1 TRBD2 NA
TGTGCCAGCAAACCTGAACAGGGACCGGAGGGCTACACCTTC CASKPEQGPEGYTF TRBJ1-2 TRBV2 NA once
TGTGCCAGCAGCTCGAACACTGAAGCTTTCTTT CASSSNTEAFF TRBJ1-1 TRBV7-9 NA once
TGTGCTAGTGGTTTGGATACAGGGGAATTTGCGGGCAATCAGCCCCAGCATTTT CASGLDTGEFAGNQPQHF TRBJ1-5 TRBV12-5 TRBD1 NA
TGTGCCAGCAGCCAAGGTGTCAGCGGGGAACGGGCCGAGCAGTACTTC CASSQGVSGERAEQYF TRBJ2-7 TRBV3-1/TRBV3-2 TRBD2 NA
TGTGCCAGCAGTCCCGCGGGGAACTACGAGCAGTACTTC CASSPAGNYEQYF TRBJ2-7 TRBV28 NA NA
TGTGCCAGCAGGAGCAAATTCACCCTCCACTTT CASRSKFTLHF TRBJ1-6 TRBV28 NA few
TGTGCCAGCAGTTTCGGATCGTATGAGCAGTTCTTC CASSFGSYEQFF TRBJ2-1 TRBV9 NA NA
TGTGCCACCAACAGGGCTCCGGGCGGCTACACCTTC CATNRAPGGYTF TRBJ1-2 TRBV25-1 NA NA
TGTGCCACCAGTGACCCCGGGGCGGGGAATGAAAAACTGTTTTTT CATSDPGAGNEKLFF TRBJ1-4 TRBV24-1 NA NA
TGTGCCAGCAGCTTGTTCTCCATGAACACCGGGGAGCTGTTTTTT CASSLFSMNTGELFF TRBJ2-2 TRBV5-6 NA once
TGTGCCAGCAGCTTACGGAACGCGGGACAGTTCCCGGATGAGCAGTTCTTC CASSLRNAGQFPDEQFF TRBJ2-1 TRBV7-8 NA NA
TGCGCCAGCAGCTTGGGTGGGACAGATACGCAGTATTTT CASSLGGTDTQYF TRBJ2-3 TRBV5-1 NA NA
TGTGCCAGCAGCCATCCCGGGCCTAACACCGGGGAGCTGTTTTTT CASSHPGPNTGELFF TRBJ2-2 TRBV4-2 NA NA
TGCGCCTCTCTCAGCCAGGGGGATACGCAGTATTTT CASLSQGDTQYF TRBJ2-3 TRBV10-1 NA once
TGTGCCAGCAGCCTAGTGGAAGGCTACCCTGGGGCCAACGTCCTGACTTTC CASSLVEGYPGANVLTF TRBJ2-6 TRBV7-2 NA NA
TGTGCCAGCGCCCGGGACAGGCTTTATAATTCACCCCTCCACTTT CASARDRLYNSPLHF TRBJ1-6 TRBV28 TRBD1 NA
TGTGCCAGCAGCTTGGTCGGGAGGGTCTACAATGAGCAGTTCTTC CASSLVGRVYNEQFF TRBJ2-1 TRBV11-1 TRBD2 NA
TGTGCCAGCTCACCACGGGGTCTCTCTGGAAACACCATATATTTT CASSPRGLSGNTIYF TRBJ1-3 TRBV18 NA NA
TGTGCCAGCAGCATACGACAGAGCCTCAATCAGCCCCAGCATTTT CASSIRQSLNQPQHF TRBJ1-5 TRBV6-5 NA NA
TGCAGCGTTGCGGGACTAGCTGGAGAGACCCAGTACTTC CSVAGLAGETQYF TRBJ2-5 TRBV29-1 TRBD2 NA
TGTGCCAGCAGTTACTCGGGTCGGACCAATTCACCCCTCCACTTT CASSYSGRTNSPLHF TRBJ1-6 TRBV6-2/TRBV6-3 NA NA
TGTGCCTGGAGTACAGGGTTAATCAATGAGCAGTTCTTC CAWSTGLINEQFF TRBJ2-1 TRBV30 NA NA
TGTGCCAGCAGCTTAGCCTCAGGCGGGACAGGGCGCATCTACGAGCAGTACTTC CASSLASGGTGRIYEQYF TRBJ2-7 TRBV11-2 TRBD1 once
TGTGCCTGGAGAGAAGGATACTCCTACGAGCAGTACTTC CAWREGYSYEQYF TRBJ2-7 TRBV30 NA NA
TGTGCCAGCAGCCCGGATCGGGGGGCCTCCGAGCAGTACTTC CASSPDRGASEQYF TRBJ2-7 TRBV11-2 NA NA
TGTGCCAGCAGTAGACAGGGTACCTCCTACAATGAGCAGTTCTTC CASSRQGTSYNEQFF TRBJ2-1 TRBV27 TRBD1 NA
TGTGCCAGTAGTATAGGGGCAGGGGATCTTGGCTACACCTTC CASSIGAGDLGYTF TRBJ1-2 TRBV19 NA NA
TGTGCCAGCAGCTTTTTCGGAGACAACTATGGCTACACCTTC CASSFFGDNYGYTF TRBJ1-2 TRBV7-9 NA NA
TGTGCCAGCAGCTACTCTGGAGCTAACTATGGCTACACCTTC CASSYSGANYGYTF TRBJ1-2 TRBV6-5 NA once
TGTGCCAGTAACCGCGCGAGTATTTACAATGAGCAGTTCTTC CASNRASIYNEQFF TRBJ2-1 TRBV19 NA NA
TGTGCCAGCAGCCAAACATTAGGTCTAGGCGGCACCGGGGAGCTGTTTTTT CASSQTLGLGGTGELFF TRBJ2-2 TRBV14 NA once
TGCGCCAGCAGCTGGGACAAGAATGAAAAACTGTTTTTT CASSWDKNEKLFF TRBJ1-4 TRBV5-1 NA once
TGTGCCAGCTCACCACCTTCCAGGATGTACGAGCAGTACTTC CASSPPSRMYEQYF TRBJ2-7 TRBV18 NA NA
TGTGCCAGCAGCCAAGACAGATCTAATGAAAAACTGTTTTTT CASSQDRSNEKLFF TRBJ1-4 TRBV4-2 NA NA
TGTGCCAGCAGCCCCGCAGGGGGCAGCAATCAGCCCCAGCATTTT CASSPAGGSNQPQHF TRBJ1-5 TRBV28 TRBD1 NA
TGTGCCAGCAGTTGGGGACAGCCAAACACCATATATTTT CASSWGQPNTIYF TRBJ1-3 TRBV12-3/TRBV12-4 TRBD1 NA